These 12 T cell receptor beta chains were all obtained from the same sample, sequenced in a study of blood T cells in healthy people across ages. Primers used in a second PCR of about 6 to 11 cycles were a sample-barcoded 5' primer and a J-beta primer mix. Using its own MiXCR run on the 5' RACE reads, TCRdb lists one record per CDR3 protein. The sample holds over 950,000 distinct CDR3 sequences, about 51% seen once. Sequenced input: blood. Receptors originate from a woman aged 55 to 70 in good health.

The chain recombines TRBV11-2 with TRBJ2-1, with D possibly being TRBD1 or TRBD2 (6 bases each). Per germline, CDR1 SGHAT and CDR2 FQNNGV. This CDR3 comprises 12 residues. V was shortened by 7 bases and J by 8 bases, with 12 bases between the two germline ends. The CDR3 here is CASTGAGDEQFF. For the CDR3, the DNA is TGTGCCAGCACGGGGGCGGGCGATGAGCAGTTCTTC.

The chain employs TRBV29-1 and TRBJ1-2; 8 positions match TRBD1. Trimming at V came to 0 bases and at J to 7 bases, leaving 13 bases not matched to a gene. The CDR3 runs 16 residues. Germline CDR1 and CDR2: SQVTM and ANQGSEA. CDR3 coding DNA: TGCAGCGTTGAAGATCGGAGAGACAGGGGAAACGGTGGCTACACCTTC. It yields the protein CSVEDRRDRGNGGYTF.

This clonotype was recorded a few times. This sequence joins TRBV5-4 and TRBJ2-7; D remains unclear. Germline assignment: CDR1 SGHNT and CDR2 YYREEE (reference sequence). Trimming removed 0 bases from V and 5 bases from J, with 9 bases in between. The CDR3 consists of 13 residues. The DNA of the CDR3 is TGTGCCAGCAGCTTGGTATCGGCCCACGAGCAGTACTTC. This translates into CASSLVSAHEQYF.

This clonotype occurred many times. The CDR3 DNA follows: TGTGCCAGCAGTGACAGGACGATATTTTATGGCTACACCTTC. Its translation: CASSDRTIFYGYTF. V and J are TRBV13 and TRBJ1-2; possibly TRBD1 for D (6 bases). There are 14 residues in the CDR3. The V end was cut by 6 bases, the J end by 5 bases, with 16 bases between. Germline CDR1 PRHDT, CDR2 FYEKMQ (reference sequence).

The chain joins TRBV7-8 to TRBJ2-1; D may correspond to TRBD1 or TRBD2 (5 bases each). With 6 bases removed from V and 4 bases from J, the gap between germline ends came to 10 bases. The CDR3 extends over 13 amino acids. The germline CDR1 and CDR2 sequences are SGHVS and FQNEAQ. DNA for the CDR3: TGTGCCAGCAGTTACGGGGCGTACAATGAGCAGTTCTTC. This gives the protein CASSYGAYNEQFF.

V gene TRBV13 combines with J gene TRBJ2-6; TRBD1 is a possible D gene (6 bases). The germline V gene has CDR1 PRHDT and CDR2 FYEKMQ (reference sequence). The ends were cut back, 2 bases at V and 4 bases at J, with 21 bases in the middle. The CDR3 extends over 19 amino acids. The CDR3: CASSLIWTAYSGGANVLTF. In DNA, the CDR3 is TGTGCCAGCAGCTTAATCTGGACAGCTTATTCAGGCGGGGCCAACGTCCTGACTTTC.

With regard to this clonotype: Sequence at one end of the junction differs from germline and may be a read error. The chain has TRBV6-1 and TRBJ2-7, with TRBD2 matching over 9 bases. The J call could be wrong; TRBJ2-5 is a better fit for the DNA end. Looked up from germline, CDR1 is MNHNS and CDR2 is SASEGT. The CDR3 is made up of 17 amino acids. The CDR3 loop reads CVSRVGVIAGAGETQYF. CDR3 nucleotides: TGTGTCAGCAGAGTGGGGGTGATAGCGGGAGCTGGAGAGACCCAGTACTTC.

The table lists this clonotype with a count of one. The chain has TRBV6-6 and TRBJ2-1, with 13 nucleotides matching TRBD2. Trimming removed 6 bases from V and 6 bases from J; junction bases left unmatched: 5. The CDR3 spans 15 residues. Germline loops: CDR1 MNHNY, CDR2 SVGAGI (reference sequence). The DNA for the CDR3 is TGTGCCAGCAGGACCGGGACTAGCGGGATCAATGAGCAGTTCTTC. This sequence encodes CASRTGTSGINEQFF.

V is TRBV18 and J is TRBJ2-7; D possibly corresponds to TRBD1 (5 bases). Germline loops: CDR1 KGHSH, CDR2 LQKENI. Trimming shortened V by 3 bases and J by 7 bases, and 13 bases separated the two germline ends. This CDR3 has 13 residues. CDR3 DNA sequence: TGTGCCAGCTCACCGGGGCTGGACAATGAGCAGTACTTC. Amino acids: CASSPGLDNEQYF.

V gene TRBV20-1 combines with J gene TRBJ2-1; tentatively, D is TRBD2 (6 bases). The J call is doubtful: the DNA matches TRBJ2-7 better. Germline V gene lookup returns CDR1 DFQATT and CDR2 SNEGSKA (reference sequence). This CDR3 has 16 residues. The CDR3 region has the DNA TGCAGTGCTAGAGATTTGGAGCGGGCAACCTACAATGAGCAGTACTTC. As protein: CSARDLERATYNEQYF.

The rearrangement links TRBV18 to TRBJ1-4; D not certain. Deletions cut 4 bases from V and 6 bases from J, with 15 bases between. Looked up from germline, CDR1 is KGHSH and CDR2 is LQKENI. The CDR3 runs to 15 residues. The DNA of the CDR3 is TGTGCCAGCTCACGGGGTGTCGGAGTGGATGAAAAACTGTTTTTT. As protein: CASSRGVGVDEKLFF.

This sequence joins TRBV15 and TRBJ1-5, with TRBD1 matching 9 bases. Germline CDR1 LNHNV, CDR2 YYDKDF (reference sequence). The J segment lost 4 bases and the V segment lost 3 bases, leaving 7 bases of the junction unmatched. The CDR3 covers 16 residues. The CDR3 DNA reads TGTGCCACCAGCAGGACCGGACAGGGGAGGAATCAGCCCCAGCATTTT. Protein product: CATSRTGQGRNQPQHF.